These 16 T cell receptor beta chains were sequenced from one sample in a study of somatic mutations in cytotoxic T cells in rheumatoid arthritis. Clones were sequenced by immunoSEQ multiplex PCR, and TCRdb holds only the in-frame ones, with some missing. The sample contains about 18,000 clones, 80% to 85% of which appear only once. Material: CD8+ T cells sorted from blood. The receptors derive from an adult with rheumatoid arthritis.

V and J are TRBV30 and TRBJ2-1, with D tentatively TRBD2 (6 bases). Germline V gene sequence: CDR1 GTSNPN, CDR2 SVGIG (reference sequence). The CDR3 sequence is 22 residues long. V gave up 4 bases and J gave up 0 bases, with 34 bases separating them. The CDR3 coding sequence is TGTGCCTGGATTACAGACACCTTTGGGGCGGGGCGACAACTAAGCTCCTACAATGAGCAGTTCTTC. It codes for CAWITDTFGAGRQLSSYNEQFF.

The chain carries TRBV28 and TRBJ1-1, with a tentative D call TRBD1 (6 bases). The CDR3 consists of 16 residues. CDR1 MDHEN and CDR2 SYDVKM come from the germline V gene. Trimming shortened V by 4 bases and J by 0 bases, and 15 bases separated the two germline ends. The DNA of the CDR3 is TGTGCCAGCAGTTCCCTGGGGGGCGTTTTGAACACTGAAGCTTTCTTT. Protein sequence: CASSSLGGVLNTEAFF.

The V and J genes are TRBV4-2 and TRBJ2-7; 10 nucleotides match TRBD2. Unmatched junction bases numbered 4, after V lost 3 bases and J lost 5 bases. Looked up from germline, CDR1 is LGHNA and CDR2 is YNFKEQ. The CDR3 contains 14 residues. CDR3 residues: CASSQASGRNEQYF. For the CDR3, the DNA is TGTGCCAGCAGCCAGGCTAGCGGGAGAAACGAGCAGTACTTC.

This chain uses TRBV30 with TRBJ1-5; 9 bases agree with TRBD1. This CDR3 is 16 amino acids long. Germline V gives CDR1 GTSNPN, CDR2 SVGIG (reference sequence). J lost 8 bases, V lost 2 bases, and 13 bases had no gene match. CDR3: CAWSTDRDRVWEPQHF. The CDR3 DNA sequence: TGTGCCTGGAGTACGGACCGGGACAGGGTTTGGGAGCCCCAGCATTTT.

CDR3: CASSQDLLGNTEAFF. CDR3 nucleotides: TGTGCCAGCAGCCAAGATCTTCTGGGTAACACTGAAGCTTTCTTT. The rearrangement joins TRBV4-2 to TRBJ1-1; D is unresolved. CDR1 LGHNA and CDR2 YNFKEQ come from the germline V gene. This CDR3 is built from 15 residues. Trimming removed 0 bases from V and 2 bases from J, with 10 bases in between.

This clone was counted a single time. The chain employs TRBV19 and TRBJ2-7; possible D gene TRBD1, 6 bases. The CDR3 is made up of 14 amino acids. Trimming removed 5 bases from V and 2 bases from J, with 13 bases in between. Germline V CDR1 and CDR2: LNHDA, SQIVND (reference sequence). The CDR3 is CASSSPGTPYEQYF. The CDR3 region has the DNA TGTGCCAGTAGTTCCCCGGGGACACCCTACGAGCAGTACTTC.

In DNA form, the CDR3 reads TGTGCCACCCGCCGTCGTCTCGCGAGTGATACGCAGTATTTT. The encoded protein is CATRRRLASDTQYF. The V and J genes are TRBV15 and TRBJ2-3; D not resolved. Per the germline V gene, CDR1 is LNHNV and CDR2 is YYDKDF (reference sequence). V gave up 8 bases and J gave up 6 bases, with 18 bases separating them. This CDR3 is 14 amino acids long. Variable domain in full (rest from reference TRBV15 and TRBJ2-3): DAMVIQNPRYQVTQFGKPVTLSCSQTLNHNVMYWYQQKSSQAPKLLFHYYDKDFNNEADTPDNFQSRRPNTSFCFLDIRSPGLGDTAMYLCATRRRLASDTQYFGPGTRLTVL.

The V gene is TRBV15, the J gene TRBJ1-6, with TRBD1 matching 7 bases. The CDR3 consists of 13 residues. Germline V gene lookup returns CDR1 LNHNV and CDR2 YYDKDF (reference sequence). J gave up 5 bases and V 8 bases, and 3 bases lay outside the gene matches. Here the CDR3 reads CATRDRNNSPLHF. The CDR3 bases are TGTGCCACCCGGGACAGAAATAATTCACCCCTCCACTTT.

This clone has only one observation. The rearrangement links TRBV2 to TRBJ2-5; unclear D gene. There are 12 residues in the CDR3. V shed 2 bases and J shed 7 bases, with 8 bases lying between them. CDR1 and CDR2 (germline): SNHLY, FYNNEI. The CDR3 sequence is CASSEPPGTQYF. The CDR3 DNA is TGTGCCAGCAGTGAACCCCCAGGGACCCAGTACTTC.

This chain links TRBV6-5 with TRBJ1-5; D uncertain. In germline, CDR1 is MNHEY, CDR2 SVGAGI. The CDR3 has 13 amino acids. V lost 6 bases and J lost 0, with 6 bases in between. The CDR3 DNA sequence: TGTGCCAGCAGGCATTATAGCAATCAGCCCCAGCATTTT. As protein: CASRHYSNQPQHF.

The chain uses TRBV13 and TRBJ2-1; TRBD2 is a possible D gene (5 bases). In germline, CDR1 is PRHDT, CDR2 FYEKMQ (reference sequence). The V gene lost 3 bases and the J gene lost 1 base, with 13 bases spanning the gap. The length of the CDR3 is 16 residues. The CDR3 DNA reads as TGTGCCAGCAGCTTCGTACTAGAATTATCCTACAATGAGCAGTTCTTC. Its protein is CASSFVLELSYNEQFF.

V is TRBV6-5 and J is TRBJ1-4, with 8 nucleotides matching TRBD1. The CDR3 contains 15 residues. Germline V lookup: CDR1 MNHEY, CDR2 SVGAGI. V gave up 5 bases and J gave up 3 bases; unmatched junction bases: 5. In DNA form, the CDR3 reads TGTGCCAGCAGTCCAGCACAGGGGGCTAATGAAAAACTGTTTTTT. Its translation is CASSPAQGANEKLFF.

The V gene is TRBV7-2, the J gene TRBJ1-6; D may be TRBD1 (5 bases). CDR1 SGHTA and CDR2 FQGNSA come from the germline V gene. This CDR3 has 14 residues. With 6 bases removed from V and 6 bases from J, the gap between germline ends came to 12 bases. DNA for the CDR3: TGTGCCAGCAGGTCCGGGACTCTTAATTCACCCCTCCACTTT. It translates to CASRSGTLNSPLHF.

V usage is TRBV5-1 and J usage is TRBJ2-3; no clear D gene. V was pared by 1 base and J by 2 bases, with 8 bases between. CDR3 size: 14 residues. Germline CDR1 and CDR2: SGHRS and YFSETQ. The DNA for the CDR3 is TGCGCCAGCAGCTTGTGGGGAACCACAGATACGCAGTATTTT. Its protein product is CASSLWGTTDTQYF.

CDR3 amino acids: CASSTGSILPQHF. Here the CDR3 DNA reads TGTGCCAGTAGTACCGGGTCTATTCTGCCCCAGCATTTT. The chain recombines TRBV19 with TRBJ1-5; D gene unclear. V was shortened by 4 bases and J by 9 bases, with 13 bases between the two germline ends. The CDR3 is 13 residues long. Germline loops: CDR1 LNHDA, CDR2 SQIVND (reference sequence).

The CDR3 loop is CASSLEGRNTEAFF. The CDR3 DNA reads as TGCGCCAGCAGCCTCGAGGGCAGGAACACTGAAGCTTTCTTT. The chain recombines TRBV4-1 with TRBJ1-1; unclear D gene. CDR3 length: 14 amino acids. Germline values: CDR1 MGHRA, CDR2 YSYEKL. Deletions cut 4 bases from V and 1 base from J, with 10 bases between.